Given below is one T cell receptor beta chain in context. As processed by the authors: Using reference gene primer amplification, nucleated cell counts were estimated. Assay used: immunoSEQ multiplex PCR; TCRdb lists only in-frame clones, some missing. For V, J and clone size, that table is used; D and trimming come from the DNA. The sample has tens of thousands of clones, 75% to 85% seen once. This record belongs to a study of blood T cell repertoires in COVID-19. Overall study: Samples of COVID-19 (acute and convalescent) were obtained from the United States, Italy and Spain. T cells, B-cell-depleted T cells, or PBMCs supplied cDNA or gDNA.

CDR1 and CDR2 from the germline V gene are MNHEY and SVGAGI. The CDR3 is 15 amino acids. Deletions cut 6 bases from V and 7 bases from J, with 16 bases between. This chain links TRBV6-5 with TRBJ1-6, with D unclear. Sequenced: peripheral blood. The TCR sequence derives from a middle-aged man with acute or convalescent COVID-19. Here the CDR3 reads CASSQSGGINSPLHF. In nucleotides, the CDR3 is TGTGCCAGCAGCCAATCAGGAGGAATCAATTCACCCCTCCACTTT.